Following are 15 T cell receptor beta chains from one sample sequenced in a study of blood T cells in healthy people across ages. Using a J-beta primer mix together with a sample-barcoded 5' primer, a second PCR was run for about 6 to 12 cycles. A single record per CDR3 protein comes from TCRdb applying MiXCR to the 5' RACE reads. This sample has 850,000 to 950,000 distinct CDR3 sequences, with 25% to 35% found just once. The sample consisted of blood. All receptors derive from a woman older than 75 in good health.

The sample holds many counts of this clonotype. This CDR3 reads CKTRGGSAGYTF. CDR3 bases: TGCAAGACGAGGGGGGGCAGCGCAGGCTACACCTTC. The V gene is TRBV20-1, the J gene TRBJ1-2; weak D call: TRBD1 (6 bases). CDR1 and CDR2 (germline): DFQATT, SNEGSKA (reference sequence). The CDR3 is 12 residues long.

Comments on this clonotype: Compared with germline, one end of the junction differs, possibly owing to a read error. The rearrangement links TRBV7-2 to TRBJ2-5; D remains ambiguous. The CDR3 is 15 residues long. Germline values: CDR1 SGHTA, CDR2 FQGNSA. CDR3 in DNA: TGTGCCAGCAGCTTAGTTGGACGGCCACAAGAGACCCGGTACTTC. It encodes CASSLVGRPQETRYF.

This clonotype was recorded at least ten times. The rearrangement joins TRBV11-2 to TRBJ2-1; D possibly corresponds to TRBD2 (5 bases). The germline V and J ends were trimmed by 4 bases and 12 bases, with 13 bases remaining between them. The CDR3 is 12 amino acids. The germline V gene encodes CDR1 SGHAT and CDR2 FQNNGV. Written as DNA, the CDR3 is TGTGCCAGCAGCTCCAACGGGGTTGGGCAGTTCTTC. It codes for CASSSNGVGQFF.

This clonotype was counted many times. V is TRBV20-1 and J is TRBJ1-1; TRBD1 agrees at 8 bases. Germline trimming cut 3 bases from V and 7 bases from J; bases unmatched to any gene: 13. The CDR3 covers 15 residues. CDR1 is DFQATT and CDR2 is SNEGSKA in the germline V gene (reference sequence). DNA of the CDR3: TGCAGTGCTAGGACCGGGACAGGTTTTACGGATGAAGCTTTCTTT. Translation gives CSARTGTGFTDEAFF.

This clonotype was seen only a few times. This may stem from a read error, because a much larger clone lies one nucleotide away. The chain has TRBV6-1 and TRBJ2-5, with 9 bases identical to TRBD2. The CDR3 runs 14 residues. Germline CDR1 is MNHNS and CDR2 is SASEGT. Trimming took 6 bases from V and 11 from J; bases not matched to a gene: 13. CDR3 amino acids: CASRAGGPENEQYF. CDR3 in DNA: TGTGCCAGCAGGGCGGGGGGGCCGGAGAATGAGCAGTACTTC.

This chain connects TRBV5-1 to TRBJ2-7, with D hard to call. Trimming stripped 2 bases from V and 2 bases from J, with 17 bases between. CDR3 length: 16 residues. Germline V gene data show CDR1 as SGHRS and CDR2 as YFSETQ. The CDR3 coding sequence is TGCGCCAGCAGCTTATCGACGAAGGCCCTACCCTACGAGCAGTACTTC. This translates into CASSLSTKALPYEQYF. Using reference TRBV5-1 and TRBJ2-7 for the parts outside the CDR3, the full variable domain is KAGVTQTPRYLIKTRGQQVTLSCSPISGHRSVSWYQQTPGQGLQFLFEYFSETQRNKGNFPGRFSGRQFSNSRSEMNVSTLELGDSALYLCASSLSTKALPYEQYFGPGTRLTVT.

The CDR3 region has the DNA TGTGCCAGCAGCCCGACCGGGACAGGGGTTAACACCGGGGAGCTGTTTTTT. Translating gives CASSPTGTGVNTGELFF. The J gene is TRBJ2-2, the V gene TRBV6-6, with 10 bases identical to TRBD1. The CDR3 runs 17 residues. After removal of 6 bases from V and 2 bases from J, the junction contained 9 bases not matched to a gene. Germline loops: CDR1 MNHNY, CDR2 SVGAGI (reference sequence).

The chain is built from TRBV9 and TRBJ2-1; 9 bases agree with TRBD2. CDR3 size: 16 residues. V trimming: 0 bases; J trimming: 3 bases; junction bases outside the gene matches: 4. In germline, CDR1 is SGDLS, CDR2 YYNGEE. The CDR3 DNA follows: TGTGCCAGCAGCGTAGCTGCTAGCGGGGACTACAATGAGCAGTTCTTC. This sequence encodes CASSVAASGDYNEQFF.

This clonotype has at least ten counts. This chain uses TRBV20-1 with TRBJ2-5; 9 bases map to TRBD2. Germline V gene lookup returns CDR1 DFQATT and CDR2 SNEGSKA (reference sequence). Trimming removed 3 bases from V and 4 bases from J; junction bases left unmatched: 12. This CDR3 spans 16 amino acids. The CDR3 reads CSASRAAGGPRETQYF. The DNA of the CDR3 is TGCAGTGCTAGTCGGGCGGCGGGGGGGCCCAGAGAGACCCAGTACTTC.

This clonotype was counted ten times or more. The chain uses TRBV5-1 and TRBJ2-7, with D unclear. Germline CDR1 and CDR2: SGHRS and YFSETQ. The ends were cut back, 0 bases at V and 0 bases at J, with 10 bases in the middle. This CDR3 is 15 amino acids long. The CDR3 is CASSLDGRDSYEQYF. CDR3 coding DNA: TGCGCCAGCAGCTTGGACGGACGAGACTCCTACGAGCAGTACTTC. The full variable domain, rest sourced from reference TRBV5-1 and TRBJ2-7, is KAGVTQTPRYLIKTRGQQVTLSCSPISGHRSVSWYQQTPGQGLQFLFEYFSETQRNKGNFPGRFSGRQFSNSRSEMNVSTLELGDSALYLCASSLDGRDSYEQYFGPGTRLTVT.

V is TRBV2 and J is TRBJ1-1, with D hard to call. Germline V CDR1 and CDR2: SNHLY, FYNNEI. The CDR3 is 13 residues long. V lost 2 bases and J 0 bases, leaving 4 bases between the germline ends. Here the CDR3 reads CASSERMNTEAFF. The DNA of the CDR3 is TGTGCCAGCAGTGAACGTATGAACACTGAAGCTTTCTTT.

There are many counts of this clonotype. The V gene is TRBV11-3, the J gene TRBJ2-1; 9 bases map to TRBD2. V lost 5 bases to trimming and J lost 2 bases; unmatched junction nucleotides: 4. From germline, CDR1 is SGHNT and CDR2 YENEEA. The CDR3 sequence is 15 residues long. In DNA form, the CDR3 reads TGTGCCAGCAGCGATAGCGGGGGTCCCTACAATGAGCAGTTCTTC. Amino acids: CASSDSGGPYNEQFF.

This clonotype was seen more than once but under ten times. This sequence may be a read error, since a much larger clone differs from it by one base. In DNA form, the CDR3 reads TGTGCCAGCAGCTTCCAGACAGGCAGCTCCTACAATGAGCAGTACTTC. This encodes CASSFQTGSSYNEQYF. The genes are TRBV7-2 and TRBJ2-1; D is perhaps TRBD1 (6 bases). The J call may be in error: the DNA end matches TRBJ2-7 better. The CDR3 has 16 residues. Per germline, CDR1 SGHTA and CDR2 FQGNSA.

This clonotype was detected many times. V gene TRBV20-1 combines with J gene TRBJ2-7; the match to TRBD1 covers 7 bases. Germline V gene data show CDR1 as DFQATT and CDR2 as SNEGSKA (reference sequence). The CDR3 has 15 amino acids. The ends lost 6 bases at V and 3 bases at J; junction bases unmatched: 14. Here the CDR3 reads CSAVPQGKKLYEQYF. CDR3 DNA: TGCAGTGCAGTCCCACAGGGGAAAAAGCTCTACGAGCAGTACTTC.

This clonotype was seen a few times. The rearrangement uses TRBV18 and TRBJ1-1; D gene unclear. Trimming cost V 0 bases and J 0 bases, with 11 bases left between them. CDR3 size: 16 residues. Germline CDR1 and CDR2: KGHSH and LQKENI. The CDR3 reads CASSPPGSRMNTEAFF. Here the CDR3 DNA reads TGTGCCAGCTCACCACCGGGCAGTCGAATGAACACTGAAGCTTTCTTT.